This TCR beta chain was retrieved from a study of cytomegalovirus exposure and HLA in healthy donors. Study-level findings and limits: Prediction of most subjects' HLA-A and HLA-B alleles by TCR beta sequences was reportedly accurate.

A multiplex PCR was run with 60 Vbeta primers and 13 Jbeta primers. Using immunoSEQ multiplex PCR, the repertoire was profiled, and TCRdb retains in-frame clones only, with some absent. The repertoire holds over 200,000 clones, with more than 75% as singletons. A word on this clone: Its target is unknown.

V shed 4 bases and J shed 1 base, with 7 bases lying between them. This CDR3 has 13 residues. Germline assignment: CDR1 LNHDA and CDR2 SQIVND (reference sequence). The sequencing sample was made of PBMCs. This chain links TRBV19 with TRBJ2-5; D is possibly TRBD2 (5 bases). This receptor was taken from a human donor in good health. CDR3 sequence: CASSREIQETQYF. CDR3 nucleotide sequence: TGTGCCAGTAGTAGGGAGATCCAAGAGACCCAGTACTTC.